Listed here are 20 T cell receptor beta chains from one sample, sequenced in a study of T cells in Graves' hyperthyroidism and ophthalmopathy (dated by TCRdb to between 2017 and 2020). Preparation of the library involved multiplex PCR. Instrument used: Illumina HiSeq 2000. TCR beta CDR3 regions were amplified from RNA transcripts. The first round of RT-PCR for the TCR CDR3 was performed with the HTBI primer set and the Qiagen OneStep RT-PCR kit. The public reads were quality trimmed at Q25 with fastp and then assembled into clones with MiXCR by TCRdb, keeping productive beta chains. Merged by CDR3 protein, the rows form single entries marked with the most common genes and DNA. The sample has approximately 560,000 distinct CDR3 sequences on record, under 60% of them singletons. In total, the top ten clones hold approximately 8.2% of the sample. The sample taken for sequencing was peripheral blood or thyroid tissue (not recorded which). The source is a woman younger than 35 with Graves' hyperthyroidism. Donor details come from another sample of the same person, matched by shared clones.

This clonotype was seen ten or more times. The chain carries TRBV2 and TRBJ2-7; maybe TRBD2 (5 bases). The CDR3 is made up of 13 amino acids. Deletions cut 4 bases from V and 0 bases from J, with 7 bases between. The germline CDR1 and CDR2 sequences are SNHLY and FYNNEI. CDR3 protein: CASSGLASYEQYF. DNA for the CDR3: TGTGCCAGCAGTGGGCTAGCCTCCTACGAGCAGTACTTC.

J is TRBJ1-1 and V is TRBV29-1, with D hard to call. The V end lost 7 bases, the J end lost 0 bases, and 6 bases lay between the germline ends. Germline-derived CDR1 and CDR2 are SQVTM and ANQGSEA. This CDR3 is built from 11 residues. CDR3 in amino acids: CSGPVNTEAFF. The CDR3 nucleotides are TGCAGCGGCCCGGTGAACACTGAAGCTTTCTTT.

This clonotype has just a few counts. This chain links TRBV7-6 with TRBJ1-4; D may be TRBD1 (6 bases). The V gene's germline CDR1 is SGHVS and CDR2 FNYEAQ. CDR3 length equals 16 residues. V was pared by 1 base and J by 4 bases, with 13 bases between. The CDR3, as DNA: TGTGCCAGCAGCTTAGGCCCGGACAGAAATAATGAAAAACTGTTTTTT. Amino acid sequence: CASSLGPDRNNEKLFF.

This clonotype was seen a handful of times. V gene TRBV2 combines with J gene TRBJ2-7; 7 positions agree with TRBD2. V lost 6 bases, J lost 2 bases, and 10 bases stayed unmatched. Looked up from germline, CDR1 is SNHLY and CDR2 is FYNNEI. The CDR3 consists of 15 residues. The CDR3 spells CASSQVGGRAYEQYF. The CDR3 DNA reads as TGTGCCAGCAGCCAAGTTGGCGGGAGAGCCTACGAGCAGTACTTC. Based on the CDR3 plus reference TRBV2 and TRBJ2-7, the full variable domain is EPEVTQTPSHQVTQMGQEVILRCVPISNHLYFYWYRQILGQKVEFLVSFYNNEISEKSEIFDDQFSVERPDGSNFTLKIRSTKLEDSAMYFCASSQVGGRAYEQYFGPGTRLTVT.

This chain links TRBV7-6 with TRBJ2-7; 9 positions match TRBD1. The germline V gene encodes CDR1 SGHVS and CDR2 FNYEAQ. Germline trimming cut 4 bases from V and 4 bases from J; bases unmatched to any gene: 8. The CDR3 runs to 15 residues. The CDR3 loop is CASSSLDRGTYEQYF. CDR3 nucleotide sequence: TGTGCCAGCAGCTCGCTTGACAGGGGGACTTACGAGCAGTACTTC.

V and J are TRBV20-1 and TRBJ1-3; D gene unclear. The ends were cut back, 3 bases at V and 2 bases at J, with 11 bases in the middle. Germline V CDR1 and CDR2: DFQATT, SNEGSKA (reference sequence). The CDR3 spans 14 residues. As DNA, the CDR3 is TGCAGTGCTAGTGAGGGAAAGGCTGGAAACACCATATATTTT. It is translated as CSASEGKAGNTIYF.

CDR3 loop: CASSLTTENYGYTF. CDR3 DNA sequence: TGCGCCAGCAGCTTAACGACGGAAAACTATGGCTACACCTTC. The chain carries TRBV5-1 and TRBJ1-2; no firm D call. Germline V CDR1 and CDR2: SGHRS, YFSETQ. Trimming left V 2 bases short and J 2 bases short, with 10 bases between. The CDR3 extends over 14 amino acids.

This clonotype has a count of ten or more. The gene calls are TRBV10-3 and TRBJ1-4; D is possibly TRBD1 (5 bases). CDR1 is ENHRY, CDR2 SYGVKD, per germline. V lost 0 bases to trimming and J lost 8 bases, with 16 bases between them. This CDR3 is built from 16 residues. CDR3 residues: CAISESTGRVGEKLFF. CDR3 coding DNA: TGTGCCATCAGTGAGTCGACGGGCAGGGTGGGCGAAAAACTGTTTTTT.

This clonotype was counted ten times or more. The chain combines TRBV7-9 with TRBJ1-3; 7 bases fit TRBD1. The V segment lost 4 bases and the J segment 2 bases; nucleotides outside the gene matches: 2. The germline gives CDR1 SEHNR, CDR2 FQNEAQ (reference sequence). The CDR3 is 14 residues long. CDR3 protein: CASSSTGPGNTIYF. CDR3 coding DNA: TGTGCCAGCAGCTCGACAGGGCCTGGAAACACCATATATTTT.

Concerning this clonotype: The junction departs from the called germline gene at one end, perhaps through a read error. The rearrangement joins TRBV6-1 to TRBJ1-2, with D possibly TRBD1 on 5 matching bases. The CDR3 is made up of 15 amino acids. From germline, CDR1 is MNHNS and CDR2 SASEGT. The CDR3 is CGSSRTTELTYGYTF. The CDR3 DNA follows: TGTGGCAGCAGTCGGACAACCGAGCTAACCTATGGCTACACCTTC.

V usage is TRBV7-9 and J usage is TRBJ1-3; no definite D call. The CDR3 totals 15 residues. The V gene lost 1 base and the J gene lost 6 bases, with 13 bases spanning the gap. Germline CDR1 SEHNR, CDR2 FQNEAQ (reference sequence). DNA of the CDR3: TGTGCCAGCAGCTTAGGCCCCAGGCGGACAAACACCATATATTTT. It codes for CASSLGPRRTNTIYF.

About this clonotype: Since a much larger clone is just one base distant, this may be a read error. The V call is TRBV7-2, the J call TRBJ1-5; no firm D call. The CDR3 consists of 13 residues. Germline CDR1 is SGHTA and CDR2 is FQGNSA. The CDR3 DNA reads as TGTGCCAGCAGCTTAGCACATAATCAGACCCAGCATTTT. This translates into CASSLAHNQTQHF.

The rearrangement links TRBV7-2 to TRBJ2-7, with TRBD1 matching 7 bases. Germline trimming cut 5 bases from V and 6 bases from J; bases unmatched to any gene: 13. Germline values: CDR1 SGHTA, CDR2 FQGNSA. The CDR3 covers 15 residues. CDR3 coding DNA: TGTGCCAGCAGCCTAAGACAGGGACGATATGGCGAGCAGTACTTC. It yields the protein CASSLRQGRYGEQYF.

V gene TRBV29-1 combines with J gene TRBJ1-1; possible D gene TRBD1, 6 bases. The CDR3 sequence is 12 residues long. The germline V and J ends were trimmed by 6 bases and 1 base, with 9 bases remaining between them. Germline loops: CDR1 SQVTM, CDR2 ANQGSEA. The CDR3 DNA sequence: TGCAGCGTACAGGGAAGGAACACTGAAGCTTTCTTT. Its translation is CSVQGRNTEAFF.

The V and J genes are TRBV6-5 and TRBJ1-1; D possibly corresponds to TRBD1 (5 bases). CDR1 is MNHEY, CDR2 SVGAGI, per germline. The CDR3 has 13 amino acids. V was trimmed by 2 bases and J by 7 bases, leaving 11 bases between them. The CDR3 bases are TGTGCCAGCAGTTACGAATGGAGGGGTGAAGCTTTCTTT. Translation gives CASSYEWRGEAFF.

This rearrangement joins TRBV29-1 to TRBJ2-3, with D uncertain. V lost 2 bases and J lost 1, with 13 bases in between. The CDR3 length is 15 residues. The germline V gene has CDR1 SQVTM and CDR2 ANQGSEA. CDR3 nucleotide sequence: TGCAGCGTTGAATACGCGAATTCCCGCACAGATACGCAGTATTTT. Its translation: CSVEYANSRTDTQYF.

The chain couples TRBV11-2 to TRBJ1-4, with TRBD1 matching over 7 bases. The CDR3 is 13 residues long. V lost 3 bases, J lost 8 bases, and 3 bases stayed unmatched. Germline lookup yields CDR1 SGHAT and CDR2 FQNNGV. The DNA of the CDR3 is TGTGCCAGCAGCTTCGACAGGGACGAAAAACTGTTTTTT. This translates into CASSFDRDEKLFF.

The sample holds one count of this clonotype. This chain links TRBV25-1 with TRBJ1-2; TRBD1 is a possible D gene (5 bases). Trimming left V 7 bases short and J 4 bases short, with 19 bases between. The CDR3 runs to 15 residues. Looked up from germline, CDR1 is MGHDK and CDR2 is SYGVNS. Here the CDR3 reads CASTTAWGGGYGYTF. DNA for the CDR3: TGTGCCAGCACTACCGCCTGGGGGGGAGGCTATGGCTACACCTTC.

This clonotype was seen many times. This chain uses TRBV19 with TRBJ1-4; D is uncertain. Germline V lookup: CDR1 LNHDA, CDR2 SQIVND (reference sequence). The ends were cut back, 3 bases at V and 0 bases at J, with 11 bases in the middle. This CDR3 has 16 amino acids. The CDR3: CASSMRSGATNEKLFF. DNA for the CDR3: TGTGCCAGTAGTATGAGGTCGGGTGCAACTAATGAAAAACTGTTTTTT.

V and J are TRBV10-3 and TRBJ1-1; unclear D gene. CDR1 is ENHRY, CDR2 SYGVKD, per germline. Trimming pared 5 bases from V and 2 bases from J, leaving 9 bases between. This CDR3 has 13 amino acids. CDR3 sequence: CAISSSGNTEAFF. The CDR3 DNA follows: TGTGCCATCAGTTCCTCGGGCAACACTGAAGCTTTCTTT.